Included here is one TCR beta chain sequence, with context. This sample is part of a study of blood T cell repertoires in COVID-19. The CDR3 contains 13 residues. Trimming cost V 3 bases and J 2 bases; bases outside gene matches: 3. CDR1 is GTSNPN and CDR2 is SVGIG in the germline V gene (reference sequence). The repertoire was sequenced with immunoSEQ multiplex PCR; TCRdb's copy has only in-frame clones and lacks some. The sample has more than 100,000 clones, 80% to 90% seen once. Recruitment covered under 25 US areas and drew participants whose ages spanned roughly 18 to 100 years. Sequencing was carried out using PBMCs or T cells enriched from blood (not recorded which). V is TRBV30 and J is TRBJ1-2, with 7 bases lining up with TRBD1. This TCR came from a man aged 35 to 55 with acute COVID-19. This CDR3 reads CAWSRDRNYGYTF. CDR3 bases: TGTGCCTGGAGCCGGGACAGAAACTATGGCTACACCTTC.